The text below deals with one T cell receptor (beta chain). Its antigen is currently not known. The sample holds no much larger clone one base away, and base qualities are not on file. The data belong to a study of tumor and adjacent non-tumor tissue in lung cancer (dated by TCRdb to the late 2010s). With regard to the full study: Of the cohort, 12 patients had adenocarcinoma, 2 had squamous cell carcinoma and 1 had small cell lung cancer. Using bulk TCRbeta repertoires from some 15 lung cancer patients, the study set lung tumor tissue side by side with matched distant non-tumor lung tissue. Sequencing produced around 130,000,000 productive TCRbeta reads in total, an average of about 4 million reads per sample. The roughly 15 patients were aged about 30 to 76 years, included 10 men and 5 women, and had TNM stage I to III disease. TCRbeta CDR3 sequencing was performed on 25 to 35 paired specimens, with one tumor sample and one normal lung sample collected per patient.

Libraries were constructed by multiplex PCR. The run used an Illumina HiSeq 2500. TCRbeta libraries were constructed through three rounds of nested PCR with primers (Table S4) according to protocols adapted from ARM-PCR. Before sequencing, PCR products of 200-500 bp were cut from the gel and purified using the QIAquick gel extraction kit. The paper's processing steps were these. Trimmomatic was used to clean the reads, FLASH merged the cleaned reads into complete CDR3 sequences, and MiTCR assigned the sequences to V(D)J germline segments. Clonal diversity was calculated as the inverse Simpson's index using VDJtools. In-frame sequences without a premature stop codon were defined as productive reads. TCRdb itself trimmed the public reads at Q25 with fastp, ran MiXCR and retained productive beta chains. Rows are combined by CDR3 protein, so each entry shows the most common genes and DNA. In this record, the V and J calls reflect TCRdb's handling and not the investigators' own analysis. This sample gives under 150,000 distinct CDR3 sequences in total; roughly 64% of them show up just once. About 13% of the sample belongs to the ten largest clones.

General study outcomes and caveats: Tumor tissue showed significantly higher TCR diversity (inverse Simpson) than normal lung tissue, at around 450 vs 150 (P = 0.0075, Mann-Whitney U test). Because peripheral blood was not sequenced, the blood TCRbeta repertoires of the lung cancer patients in the study went unexamined. Younger patients had significantly higher TCR diversity, and higher tumor TCR diversity was associated with shorter overall and disease-free survival. The top 100 clones made up a significantly larger cumulative share of the repertoire in normal lung than in tumor tissue. Only approximately 16 patients were included in the cohort, and the need for larger samples and more detailed clinical data was noted by the authors. The methods do not name the sequencing platform or mention unique molecular identifiers.

RNA was extracted from bulk unsorted tissue and checked for quality with a NanoDrop ND-1000 and an Agilent 2100. Newly diagnosed lung cancer patients without prior chemotherapy who had been admitted for thoracic surgery in China between August and November 2014 were enrolled as donors. Patients who had received previous radiotherapy or chemotherapy, or who had another concurrent cancer, were excluded from the study. Surgical tissue pieces of roughly 1-2 cm3 were preserved in RNAlater solution and were kept at -80 degrees C until use. From the germline V gene, CDR1 is SGHAT and CDR2 is FQNNGV. Trimming at the junction amounts to 5 bases on V and 9 bases on J, and the germline ends lie 16 bases apart. The CDR3, cysteine through phenylalanine, is 14 amino acids long. Of all the DNA, just the CDR3 is kept, 42 bases in frame from base 1.

The sequenced material came from lung tumor tissue. Here the chain combines TRBV11-2 and TRBJ2-2; 6 matching bases give a weak D call of TRBD1. This TCR derives from a young man with non-small cell lung cancer. The sequenced DNA: TGTGCCAGCAGCCGTCAGGGGAGTACCTGGGAGCTGTTTTTT. Translated, it gives CASSRQGSTWELFF.